These 30 T cell receptor beta chains came from one sample sequenced in a study of T cell responses to AZD1222 COVID-19 vaccine. Sequencing was performed with immunoSEQ multiplex PCR; in TCRdb, only in-frame clones are kept and a portion is missing. The sample yields about 85,000 clones, approximately 90% seen once. The source was peripheral blood, collected 28 days after the second AZD1222 dose. These TCRs come from an adult who received the AZD1222 COVID-19 vaccine.

The chain joins TRBV11-2 to TRBJ2-5, with TRBD2 matching over 8 bases. The CDR3 runs 14 residues. J gave up 7 bases and V 5 bases, and 9 bases lay outside the gene matches. The germline gives CDR1 SGHAT, CDR2 FQNNGV. The CDR3 coding sequence is TGTGCCAGCAGCCAGGGACTAGGTTTGGTGACCCAGTACTTC. Its translation: CASSQGLGLVTQYF.

In nucleotides, the CDR3 is TGTGCCAGCAGTCGCCCGCCAATGGACGAGCAGTACTTC. This encodes CASSRPPMDEQYF. This chain links TRBV6-2 or TRBV6-3 with TRBJ2-7; D call uncertain. CDR3 length equals 13 residues. Germline V gives CDR1 MNHEY, CDR2 SVGEGT. V was trimmed by 5 bases and J by 5 bases, leaving 13 bases between them.

The gene calls are TRBV20-1 and TRBJ1-5, with 8 bases fitting TRBD1. The trim removed 3 bases at V and 2 bases at J, leaving 6 bases unmatched. CDR1 is DFQATT and CDR2 is SNEGSKA in the germline V gene (reference sequence). This CDR3 spans 15 amino acids. The CDR3 bases are TGCAGTGCTAGTCGGTCAGGGGGCCGCAATCAGCCCCAGCATTTT. Protein product: CSASRSGGRNQPQHF.

This chain joins TRBV6-5 and TRBJ2-1; D gene ambiguous. Germline V gene lookup returns CDR1 MNHEY and CDR2 SVGAGI. V lost 2 bases and J lost 7, with 15 bases in between. The CDR3 is made up of 15 amino acids. DNA for the CDR3: TGTGCCAGCAGTTACGCCCGGGTCGATTGGAATGAGCAGTTCTTC. Residues: CASSYARVDWNEQFF.

V is TRBV7-7 and J is TRBJ2-3; no clear D gene. Germline V gene lookup returns CDR1 SSHAT and CDR2 FNYEAQ (reference sequence). V was cut by 6 bases and J by 0 bases, with 7 bases left in between. The CDR3 covers 13 residues. CDR3 protein: CASRTLSTDTQYF. CDR3 sequence (DNA): TGTGCCAGCAGGACACTGAGCACAGATACGCAGTATTTT.

V usage is TRBV5-1 and J usage is TRBJ2-7; D is undetermined. Germline CDR1 and CDR2: SGHRS and YFSETQ. CDR3 length: 15 amino acids. Trimming pared 0 bases from V and 7 bases from J, leaving 17 bases between. The CDR3 is CASSLVGRPAEEQYF. CDR3 coding DNA: TGCGCCAGCAGCTTGGTCGGCAGGCCGGCGGAGGAGCAGTACTTC.

V and J are TRBV2 and TRBJ2-7, with 7 bases aligning to TRBD1. J gave up 3 bases and V 6 bases, and 8 bases lay outside the gene matches. Germline CDR1 SNHLY, CDR2 FYNNEI. This CDR3 spans 14 amino acids. The CDR3 DNA is TGTGCCAGCAGCGCGACAGGGTTCAGCTACGAGCAGTACTTC. Protein product: CASSATGFSYEQYF.

The chain is built from TRBV10-1 and TRBJ2-7; D is tentatively TRBD1 or TRBD2 (6 bases each). CDR3 length equals 16 residues. Trimming removed 4 bases from V and 2 bases from J, with 18 bases in between. Germline V CDR1 and CDR2: WNHNN, SYGVQD (reference sequence). The CDR3 DNA sequence: TGCGCCAGCAGTGCGGGGAGGTTAGGACAGCCCTACGAGCAGTACTTC. It translates to CASSAGRLGQPYEQYF.

The V gene is TRBV19, the J gene TRBJ2-7; D is uncertain. Between the trimmed V and J ends, which lost 4 bases and 0 bases, there was a span of 7 bases. Germline lookup yields CDR1 LNHDA and CDR2 SQIVND (reference sequence). CDR3 length: 13 residues. The CDR3 sequence: CASSTVSSYEQYF. CDR3 coding DNA: TGTGCCAGTAGTACCGTTAGCTCCTACGAGCAGTACTTC.

The chain carries TRBV9 and TRBJ2-3; a possible D gene is TRBD2 (7 bases). The CDR3 sequence is 18 residues long. The germline CDR1 and CDR2 sequences are SGDLS and YYNGEE. Trimming cost V 2 bases and J 0 bases, with 19 bases left between them. The CDR3 nucleotides read TGTGCCAGCAGCGTTCAGGGGACGGGTAGCGGGAGCACAGATACGCAGTATTTT. This gives the protein CASSVQGTGSGSTDTQYF.

The chain has TRBV4-3 and TRBJ2-7, with D possibly TRBD2 on 6 matching bases. V was cut by 0 bases and J by 2 bases, with 11 bases left in between. There are 15 residues in the CDR3. Germline loops: CDR1 LGHNA, CDR2 YSLEER. CDR3 sequence reads: CASSQESGSTYEQYF. CDR3 nucleotide sequence: TGCGCCAGCAGCCAAGAAAGCGGGTCCACCTACGAGCAGTACTTC.

V gene TRBV5-4 combines with J gene TRBJ1-2; 10 positions agree with TRBD1. The germline V gene has CDR1 SGHNT and CDR2 YYREEE (reference sequence). The CDR3 consists of 15 residues. Losses at the gene ends were 4 bases for V and 2 bases for J; bases not matched to a gene: 5. In DNA, the CDR3 is TGTGCCAGCAGCCCCGGACAGGGGGTCAACTATGGCTACACCTTC. It is translated as CASSPGQGVNYGYTF.

The chain uses TRBV7-2 and TRBJ1-2; 8 positions match TRBD1. Germline values: CDR1 SGHTA, CDR2 FQGNSA. With 1 base clipped from V and 7 bases from J, the junction kept 8 bases outside the gene matches. The CDR3 has 15 amino acids. This CDR3 is CASSLVGRGLSGYTF. The CDR3 DNA reads as TGTGCCAGCAGCTTAGTTGGCAGGGGGCTGAGTGGCTACACCTTC.

The chain carries TRBV24-1 and TRBJ2-2, with a possible D match to TRBD1 (5 bases). V was pared by 12 bases and J by 5 bases, with 12 bases between. Germline V gene data show CDR1 as KGHDR and CDR2 as SFDVKD. This CDR3 has 12 amino acids. DNA for the CDR3: TGTGCCGTCATGAAGGGGACCGGGGAGCTGTTTTTT. Encoded protein: CAVMKGTGELFF.

The chain joins TRBV18 to TRBJ2-7; the match to TRBD1 covers 7 bases. The junction had 5 bases not matched to a gene; V was cut back by 2 bases and J by 4 bases. Germline values: CDR1 KGHSH, CDR2 LQKENI. The CDR3 has 14 amino acids. The CDR3 is CASSPVQGSYEQYF. As DNA, the CDR3 is TGTGCCAGCTCACCAGTACAGGGGAGTTACGAGCAGTACTTC.

This clone was observed once. J is TRBJ1-2 and V is TRBV11-2; 8 bases map to TRBD1. CDR3 size: 15 residues. J was trimmed by 0 bases and V by 7 bases; bases with no gene match: 7. Germline values: CDR1 SGHAT, CDR2 FQNNGV. The CDR3 loop reads CASKVVQGANYGYTF. The DNA of the CDR3 is TGTGCCAGCAAAGTAGTACAGGGGGCTAACTATGGCTACACCTTC. Full variable domain (outside the CDR3, taken from reference TRBV11-2 and TRBJ1-2): EAGVAQSPRYKIIEKRQSVAFWCNPISGHATLYWYQQILGQGPKLLIQFQNNGVVDDSQLPKDRFSAERLKGVDSTLKIQPAKLEDSAVYLCASKVVQGANYGYTFGSGTRLTVV.

This sequence joins TRBV4-1 and TRBJ1-2; D gene unclear. Trimming removed 1 base at V and 2 bases at J, with 11 bases between. Germline lookup yields CDR1 MGHRA and CDR2 YSYEKL. This CDR3 spans 15 amino acids. This CDR3 reads CASSQAVDFNYGYTF. The DNA for the CDR3 is TGCGCCAGCAGCCAAGCGGTGGATTTCAACTATGGCTACACCTTC.

The sample holds a few counts of this clone. CDR3 residues: CASSSDFYNEQFF. In nucleotides, the CDR3 is TGTGCCAGCAGCTCGGACTTTTACAATGAGCAGTTCTTC. The V gene is TRBV5-8, the J gene TRBJ2-1; D possibly corresponds to TRBD2 (5 bases). The V gene's germline CDR1 is SGHTS and CDR2 YDEGEE. This CDR3 region has 13 residues. V lost 3 bases and J lost 4, with 8 bases in between. Filled out from reference TRBV5-8 and TRBJ2-1, the complete variable domain reads EAGVTQSPTHLIKTRGQQATLRCSPISGHTSVYWYQQALGLGLQFLLWYDEGEERNRGNFPPRFSGRQFPNYSSELNVNALELEDSALYLCASSSDFYNEQFFGPGTRLTVL.

The chain joins TRBV3-1 (or the pseudogene TRBV3-2) to TRBJ1-1; D is undetermined. CDR1 is LGHDT, CDR2 YNNKEL, per germline (reference sequence). V was pared by 1 base and J by 4 bases, with 10 bases between. There are 14 residues in the CDR3. Here the CDR3 reads CASSQGVGITEAFF. For the CDR3, the DNA is TGTGCCAGCAGCCAAGGGGTAGGGATCACTGAAGCTTTCTTT.

This clone was recorded only once. The chain couples TRBV9 to TRBJ2-7; D possibly uses TRBD1 or TRBD2 (6 bases each). The CDR3 extends over 15 amino acids. Per the germline V gene, CDR1 is SGDLS and CDR2 is YYNGEE. Trimming cost V 3 bases and J 1 base, with 14 bases left between them. The CDR3 sequence: CASSEGVGRSYEQYF. The CDR3 nucleotides read TGTGCCAGCAGCGAGGGGGTGGGGAGGTCCTACGAGCAGTACTTC. Based on the CDR3 plus reference TRBV9 and TRBJ2-7, the full variable domain is DSGVTQTPKHLITATGQRVTLRCSPRSGDLSVYWYQQSLDQGLQFLIQYYNGEERAKGNILERFSAQQFPDLHSELNLSSLELGDSALYFCASSEGVGRSYEQYFGPGTRLTVT.

The rearrangement links TRBV2 to TRBJ2-7; D is unresolved. V was trimmed by 7 bases and J by 6 bases, leaving 7 bases between them. Germline V gives CDR1 SNHLY, CDR2 FYNNEI. This CDR3 region has 10 residues. In nucleotides, the CDR3 is TGTGCCAGCATTGATCTCGAGCAGTACTTC. This gives the protein CASIDLEQYF.

This chain links TRBV7-2 with TRBJ2-5, with TRBD2 matching 8 bases. With V trimmed by 4 bases and J by 4 bases, 5 bases remained unmatched. The CDR3 is 14 residues long. Germline assignment: CDR1 SGHTA and CDR2 FQGNSA. CDR3 region: CASSSGLELETQYF. The DNA for the CDR3 is TGTGCCAGCAGCTCGGGACTAGAGTTAGAGACCCAGTACTTC.

This chain uses TRBV9 with TRBJ1-5; 7 bases agree with TRBD1. The J segment lost 7 bases and the V segment lost 0 bases, leaving 7 bases of the junction unmatched. The CDR3 has 15 amino acids. Germline CDR1 SGDLS, CDR2 YYNGEE. The CDR3 reads CASSVDGDRDQPQHF. Written as DNA, the CDR3 is TGTGCCAGCAGCGTAGACGGAGACAGGGACCAGCCCCAGCATTTT.

The J gene is TRBJ2-1, the V gene TRBV18, with D maybe TRBD2 (5 bases). Between the trimmed V and J ends, which lost 5 bases and 6 bases, there was a span of 17 bases. Germline V gene sequence: CDR1 KGHSH, CDR2 LQKENI. The CDR3 consists of 15 residues. The CDR3 reads CASSSGLSRPNEQFF. The CDR3 region has the DNA TGTGCCAGCTCAAGCGGACTCTCCCGCCCCAATGAGCAGTTCTTC.

V is TRBV15 and J is TRBJ2-6, with 7 bases that match TRBD1. V shed 5 bases and J 1 base; nucleotides not matched to a gene: 5. Germline V gene sequence: CDR1 LNHNV, CDR2 YYDKDF (reference sequence). The CDR3 has 16 amino acids. The CDR3 region is CATSDNRGSGANVLTF. CDR3 in DNA: TGTGCCACCAGCGATAACAGGGGATCTGGGGCCAACGTCCTGACTTTC.

This rearrangement joins TRBV9 to TRBJ1-6; a weak D match, TRBD1 (6 bases). With 2 bases removed from V and 7 bases from J, the gap between germline ends came to 10 bases. This CDR3 has 14 amino acids. Germline CDR1 reads SGDLS; CDR2 reads YYNGEE. CDR3: CASSVIGQNSPLHF. For the CDR3, the DNA is TGTGCCAGCAGCGTCATCGGACAGAATTCACCCCTCCACTTT.

CDR3: CASNTFNQLTEAFF. The CDR3 DNA reads TGTGCCAGCAATACATTCAATCAGCTCACTGAAGCTTTCTTT. This chain connects TRBV6-4 to TRBJ1-1, with unresolved D. Germline V lookup: CDR1 MRHNA, CDR2 SNTAGT. V was shortened by 7 bases and J by 4 bases, with 16 bases between the two germline ends. This CDR3 has 14 amino acids.

V and J are TRBV6-2 or TRBV6-3 and TRBJ2-2; D gene ambiguous. Germline V gives CDR1 MNHEY, CDR2 SVGEGT. V gave up 6 bases and J gave up 5 bases, with 16 bases separating them. The CDR3 length is 15 residues. The CDR3 loop is CASSPGPGLTGELFF. The CDR3 region has the DNA TGTGCCAGCAGCCCCGGTCCAGGATTAACCGGGGAGCTGTTTTTT.

The rearrangement links TRBV5-6 to TRBJ2-2; TRBD2 matches 7 bases. Germline V gene data show CDR1 as SGHDT and CDR2 as YYEEEE. The CDR3 runs 16 residues. After removal of 0 bases from V and 15 bases from J, the junction contained 17 bases not matched to a gene. CDR3 bases: TGTGCCAGCAGCTTGGGGACCCTCTTGCGGGAGTCCCGAGTGTTTTTT. Translation: CASSLGTLLRESRVFF.

The chain links TRBV11-2 to TRBJ1-3, with TRBD1 matching over 9 bases. Per the germline V gene, CDR1 is SGHAT and CDR2 is FQNNGV. The CDR3 length is 16 residues. V shed 5 bases and J 4 bases; nucleotides not matched to a gene: 9. As DNA, the CDR3 is TGTGCCAGCAGCATGGACGGGACAGGGACGGGAAACACCATATATTTT. Translated: CASSMDGTGTGNTIYF.